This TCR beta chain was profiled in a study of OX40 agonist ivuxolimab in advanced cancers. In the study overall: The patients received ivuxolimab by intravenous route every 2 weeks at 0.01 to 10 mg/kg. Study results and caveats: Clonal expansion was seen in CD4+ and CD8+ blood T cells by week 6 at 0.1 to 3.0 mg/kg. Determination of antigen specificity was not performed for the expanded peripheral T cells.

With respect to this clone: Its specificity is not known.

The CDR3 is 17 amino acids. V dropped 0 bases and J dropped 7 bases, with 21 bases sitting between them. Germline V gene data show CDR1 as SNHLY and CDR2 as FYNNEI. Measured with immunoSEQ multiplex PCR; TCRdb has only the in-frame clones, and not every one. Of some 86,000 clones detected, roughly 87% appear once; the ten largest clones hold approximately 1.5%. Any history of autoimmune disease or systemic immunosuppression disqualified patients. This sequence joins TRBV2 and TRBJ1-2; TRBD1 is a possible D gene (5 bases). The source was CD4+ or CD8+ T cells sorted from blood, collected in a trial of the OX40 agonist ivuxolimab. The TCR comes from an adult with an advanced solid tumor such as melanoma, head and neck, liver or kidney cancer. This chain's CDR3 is CASSEATGYRGRAGYTF. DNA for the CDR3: TGTGCCAGCAGTGAAGCGACGGGATATAGGGGTAGGGCTGGCTACACCTTC.